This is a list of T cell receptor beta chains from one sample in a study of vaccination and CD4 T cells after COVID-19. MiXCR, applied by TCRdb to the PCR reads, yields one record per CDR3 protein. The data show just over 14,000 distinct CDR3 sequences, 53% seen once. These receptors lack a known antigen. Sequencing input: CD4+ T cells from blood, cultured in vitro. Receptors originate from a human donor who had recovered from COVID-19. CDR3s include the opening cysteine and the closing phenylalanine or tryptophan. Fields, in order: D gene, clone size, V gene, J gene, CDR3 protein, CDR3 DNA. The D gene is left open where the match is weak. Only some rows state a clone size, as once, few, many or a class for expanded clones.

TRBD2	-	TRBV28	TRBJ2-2	CASSFWLAGGNTGELFF	TGTGCCAGCAGTTTTTGGCTAGCGGGGGGTAACACCGGGGAGCTGTTTTTT
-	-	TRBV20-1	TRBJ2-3	CSALLGAGSGTDTQYF	TGCAGTGCTCTCCTGGGGGCTGGGAGTGGAACAGATACGCAGTATTTT
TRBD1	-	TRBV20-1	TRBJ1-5	CSARVTGGGQLQHF	TGCAGTGCTAGAGTAACAGGGGGAGGTCAGCTCCAGCATTTT
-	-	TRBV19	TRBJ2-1	CASKAPGLGTYNEQFF	TGTGCCAGTAAGGCACCGGGACTGGGCACCTACAATGAGCAGTTCTTC
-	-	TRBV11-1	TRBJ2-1	CASSLLDHRGLAGVYNEQFF	TGTGCCAGCAGCTTACTAGATCACAGGGGGCTAGCGGGAGTTTACAATGAGCAGTTCTTC
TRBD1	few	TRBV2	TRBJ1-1	CASSAQGRTEAFF	TGTGCCAGCAGCGCACAGGGGCGGACTGAAGCTTTCTTT
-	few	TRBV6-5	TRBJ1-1	CASSYSMAGYMNTEAFF	TGTGCCAGCAGTTACTCGATGGCAGGTTACATGAACACTGAAGCTTTCTTT
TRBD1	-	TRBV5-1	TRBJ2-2	CASIPGTANTGELFF	TGCGCCAGCATTCCCGGGACAGCGAACACCGGGGAGCTGTTTTTT
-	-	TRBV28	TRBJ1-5	CASKELSNQPQHF	TGTGCCAGCAAAGAATTGAGCAATCAGCCCCAGCATTTT
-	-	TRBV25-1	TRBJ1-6	CASRSWPNSPLHF	TGTGCCAGCAGAAGCTGGCCGAATTCACCCCTCCACTTT
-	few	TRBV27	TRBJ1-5	CASSRPGLNQPQHF	TGTGCCAGCAGTAGGCCCGGACTGAATCAGCCCCAGCATTTT
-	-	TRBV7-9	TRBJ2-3	CASSPTDELGTDTQYF	TGTGCCAGCAGTCCTACAGACGAGCTGGGGACAGATACGCAGTATTTT
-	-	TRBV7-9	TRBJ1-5	CASSFFRGEWSNQPQHF	TGTGCCAGCAGCTTCTTTAGGGGTGAGTGGAGCAATCAGCCCCAGCATTTT
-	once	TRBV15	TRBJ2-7	CATSRVAGQGIGEQYF	TGTGCCACCAGCAGAGTAGCGGGACAGGGAATAGGCGAGCAGTACTTC